This T cell receptor (beta chain) was observed in a study of OX40 agonist ivuxolimab in advanced cancers. Overall study context: As their treatment, patients were administered ivuxolimab, an agonistic anti-OX40 (CD134) antibody. The eligibility criteria allowed prior anti-PD-1, anti-PD-L1 or anti-CTLA-4 therapy, and approximately 38% had some. Study findings and constraints: Expanded clones belonging to CD8+ T cells outnumbered, on average, those of CD4+.

Some clones are missing from TCRdb's copy, which holds only in-frame ones; the method was immunoSEQ multiplex PCR. The data contain tens of thousands of clones, about 92% of them seen just once; the ten biggest clones take up less than 3.5%. This CDR3 spans 17 amino acids. V lost 4 bases and J 2 bases, leaving 17 bases between the germline ends. Germline assignment: CDR1 SNHLY and CDR2 FYNNEI. Comments on this clone: Its matching antigen is unknown.

This material consisted of CD4+ or CD8+ T cells sorted from blood, taken in a trial of the OX40 agonist ivuxolimab. The V and J genes are TRBV2 and TRBJ1-4; TRBD1 might be the D (6 bases). The TCR was taken from an adult with an advanced solid tumor such as melanoma, head and neck, liver or kidney cancer. The CDR3: CASSVDRRDLTNEKLFF. CDR3 in DNA: TGTGCCAGCAGTGTCGACAGGAGGGACTTGACTAATGAAAAACTGTTTTTT.